This is a list of T cell receptor beta chains from one sample in a study of T cells in Graves' hyperthyroidism and ophthalmopathy. TCRdb redid the calling of the multiplex PCR reads with MiXCR, one entry per CDR3 protein. The top ten hold around a fifth of the sample, which has a few hundred thousand distinct CDR3 sequences, roughly 15% seen once. Sequenced: blood. These receptors were obtained from a woman under 40 with Graves' ophthalmopathy. Each CDR3 is given with its conserved first and last residue. D genes are given only for firm matches. Only part of the rows carry a size: once, few, many, or a class if the clone is expanded.

d_call j_call v_call clone_size cdr3_aa cdr3_nt
TRBD2 TRBJ2-7 TRBV7-8 many CASSLVASGGWYEQYF TGTGCCAGCAGCTTAGTGGCTAGCGGGGGGTGGTACGAGCAGTACTTC
TRBD2 TRBJ2-3 TRBV20-1 - CSALGLAGGPTDTQYF TGCAGTGCTCTGGGACTAGCGGGGGGCCCCACAGATACGCAGTATTTT
TRBD2 TRBJ2-5 TRBV3-1 once CASSHGTSGALEETQYF TGTGCCAGCAGCCACGGGACTAGCGGGGCATTAGAAGAGACCCAGTACTTC
TRBD1 TRBJ1-1 TRBV7-9 - CASSYRQGEGGEAFF TGTGCCAGCAGCTACAGACAGGGGGAGGGGGGTGAAGCTTTCTTT
- TRBJ1-3 TRBV28 many CASSLWGQGGNTIYF TGTGCCAGCAGTTTATGGGGCCAGGGTGGAAACACCATATATTTT
- TRBJ2-5 TRBV6-1 many CASSPGGGGTQYF TGTGCCAGCAGTCCGGGGGGCGGAGGGACCCAGTACTTC
- TRBJ2-1 TRBV2 many CASSKGRNINNEQFF TGTGCCAGCAGTAAGGGCCGAAATATAAACAATGAGCAGTTCTTC
TRBD1 TRBJ1-5 TRBV28 many CASREQGDQPQHF TGTGCCAGCAGGGAACAGGGGGATCAGCCCCAGCATTTT
- TRBJ1-5 TRBV28 many CASANGGWRQPQHF TGTGCCAGCGCCAACGGGGGATGGAGGCAGCCCCAGCATTTT
- TRBJ1-1 TRBV5-6 many CASSFYPNTEAFF TGTGCCAGCAGCTTTTATCCGAACACTGAAGCTTTCTTT
TRBD2 TRBJ2-2 TRBV15 many CATSTGGANTGELFF TGTGCCACCAGCACGGGAGGGGCGAACACCGGGGAGCTGTTTTTT
TRBD1 TRBJ2-1 TRBV6-1 - CASSKDRVDEQFF TGTGCCAGCAGTAAAGACAGGGTCGATGAGCAGTTCTTC
- TRBJ1-5 TRBV12-5 few CASGLGGGNQPQHF TGTGCTAGTGGTTTAGGGGGGGGCAATCAGCCCCAGCATTTT
- TRBJ1-5 TRBV6-1 - CASSGAGAGFGGNQPQHF TGTGCCAGCAGCGGCGCAGGGGCGGGATTCGGTGGCAATCAGCCCCAGCATTTT
- TRBJ2-2 TRBV12-3/TRBV12-4 many CASRDLSGAGELFF TGTGCCAGCAGAGACCTTTCCGGAGCCGGGGAGCTGTTTTTT
- TRBJ2-5 TRBV20-1 - CSAQRIGGRGETQYF TGCAGTGCTCAAAGGATCGGGGGCCGGGGAGAGACCCAGTACTTC
TRBD1 TRBJ1-1 TRBV11-3 many CASSPGRDRGNTEAFF TGTGCCAGCAGCCCAGGCAGGGACAGGGGAAACACTGAAGCTTTCTTT
- TRBJ2-1 TRBV9 many CASSLNAGMDEQFF TGTGCCAGCAGCCTTAACGCAGGGATGGATGAGCAGTTCTTC